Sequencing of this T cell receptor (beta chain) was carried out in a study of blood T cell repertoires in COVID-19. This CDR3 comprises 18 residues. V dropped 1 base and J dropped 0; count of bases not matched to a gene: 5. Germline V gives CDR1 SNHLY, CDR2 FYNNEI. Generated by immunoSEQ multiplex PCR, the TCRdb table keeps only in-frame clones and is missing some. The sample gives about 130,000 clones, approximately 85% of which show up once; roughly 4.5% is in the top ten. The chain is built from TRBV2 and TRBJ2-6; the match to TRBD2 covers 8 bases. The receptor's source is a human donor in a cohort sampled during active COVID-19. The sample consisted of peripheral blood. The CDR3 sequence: CASSEEGGGSSGANVLTF. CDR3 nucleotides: TGTGCCAGCAGTGAAGAAGGCGGGGGGAGCTCTGGGGCCAACGTCCTGACTTTC.